Listed below are T cell receptor beta chains from one sample, sequenced in a study of regulatory T cells in long-lasting Graves disease. TCRdb recomputed calls from the multiplex PCR reads with MiXCR, one row per CDR3 protein. The table records hundreds of thousands of distinct CDR3 sequences, approximately 13% of them present only once. These data were likewise used in another study, on T cells in Graves' hyperthyroidism and ophthalmopathy.

Sequenced here: peripheral blood mononuclear cells (PBMCs), sampled at new diagnosis, from a patient treated with antithyroid drugs. Receptors were obtained from a man aged 25-45 years with Graves disease. Each CDR3 is given with its conserved first and last residue. The D gene is left open where the match is weak. Size tells how often a clone was seen (once, few, many) or the class of an expanded clone, and some rows leave it out.

J,size,D,V,DNA,CDR3
TRBJ2-6,.,TRBD1,TRBV5-1,TGCGCCAGCAGCTCCCGGGACAGCGGATCCTCTGGGGCCAACGTCCTGACTTTC,CASSSRDSGSSGANVLTF
TRBJ2-7,many,.,TRBV6-1,TGTGCCAGCAGTGAAAATAGTCAAACCTACGAGCAGTACTTC,CASSENSQTYEQYF
TRBJ2-1,few,.,TRBV24-1,TGTGCCACCAAAGGGCTTTCCTACAATGAGCAGTTCTTC,CATKGLSYNEQFF
TRBJ2-5,many,.,TRBV19,TGTGCCAGCAGTATTGGCGGCTGGAGAGTTGAGACCCAGTACTTC,CASSIGGWRVETQYF
TRBJ2-1,many,TRBD2,TRBV3-1,TGTGCCAGCAGCCAAGACCCGCGGGAGACCATCAATGAGCAGTTCTTC,CASSQDPRETINEQFF
TRBJ1-1,many,.,TRBV18,TGTGCCAGCTCACCACCGGGTGAAGCTTTCTTT,CASSPPGEAFF
TRBJ2-1,many,TRBD2,TRBV6-1,TGTGCCAGCAGGGTAGCGGGATCCTACAATGAGCAGTTCTTC,CASRVAGSYNEQFF
TRBJ2-4,many,.,TRBV2,TGTGCCAGCAGGGGGGGTGATCCCAAAAACATTCAGTACTTC,CASRGGDPKNIQYF
TRBJ2-1,.,TRBD2,TRBV5-1,TGTGCCAGCCCTAGCGGGCCCTCCTACAATGAGCAGTTCTTC,CASPSGPSYNEQFF
TRBJ2-3,many,.,TRBV20-1,TGCAGTGCTAGCGATCGTAGGGGCACAGATACGCAGTATTTT,CSASDRRGTDTQYF
TRBJ2-1,many,.,TRBV27,TGTGCCAGCAGTCCACCCCGACGAGGTTATCGGTTCTTC,CASSPPRRGYRFF
TRBJ2-3,many,.,TRBV15,TGTGCCACCAGCAGAGATCGTACTTCTAGCACAGATACGCAGTATTTT,CATSRDRTSSTDTQYF
TRBJ2-7,once,.,TRBV30,TGTGCCTGGACCGGTGGCAGAAACGAGCAGTACTTC,CAWTGGRNEQYF
TRBJ2-5,many,TRBD1,TRBV10-2,TGCGCCAGCAGACACTCCGGGACAGGGATCGAGACCCAGTACTTC,CASRHSGTGIETQYF
TRBJ2-7,many,TRBD2,TRBV20-1,TGCAGTGCTAGAGTTACTAGCGGGAGTGGGCGCGAGCAGTACTTC,CSARVTSGSGREQYF
TRBJ2-1,many,.,TRBV5-1,TGCGCCAGCAGCTCCCGACCCCCAAGCGGAGTAGAAAACAATGAGCAGTTCTTC,CASSSRPPSGVENNEQFF
TRBJ1-2,.,.,TRBV5-1,TGCGCCAGCAGCTTGGATGGCCAACCAACTAACTATGGCTACACCTTC,CASSLDGQPTNYGYTF
TRBJ2-7,.,.,TRBV6-9,TGTGCCAGCAGTTCCCGGACTTTCTACGAGCAGTACTTC,CASSSRTFYEQYF
TRBJ2-5,few,.,TRBV15,TGTGCCACCAGCAGAGATCTCCAGACCCAGTACTTC,CATSRDLQTQYF
TRBJ2-5,.,.,TRBV2,TGTGCCAGCAGTGATGGGGGAACCGAGACCCAGTACTTC,CASSDGGTETQYF
TRBJ1-1,.,.,TRBV10-2,TGCGCCAGCAGCATAGACCGGCTCACTGAAGCTTTCTTT,CASSIDRLTEAFF
TRBJ2-1,many,TRBD2,TRBV12-5,TGTGCTAGTGAACAGACTAGCGGCAATGAGCAGTTCTTC,CASEQTSGNEQFF
TRBJ2-7,many,TRBD1,TRBV6-2/TRBV6-3,TGTGCCAGCAGTTACCCGGGACAGGGGATGCGGCAGTACTTC,CASSYPGQGMRQYF
TRBJ2-1,.,TRBD2,TRBV5-4,TGTGCCAGCAGCCTTAGACTAGCGGAGAACAATGAGCAGTTCTTC,CASSLRLAENNEQFF
TRBJ2-2,.,TRBD2,TRBV5-1,TGCGCCAGCAAGGGGGGACTAGCGGGCACGAACACCGGGGAGCTGTTTTTT,CASKGGLAGTNTGELFF
TRBJ2-7,many,TRBD2,TRBV7-8,TGTGCCAGCAGCATTATCCTCGGACTAGCGGGCCTAACAACCGACTACGAGCAGTACTTC,CASSIILGLAGLTTDYEQYF
TRBJ2-7,.,TRBD2,TRBV4-2,TGTGCCAGCAGCCGACCGGGGGGGGCCTACGAGCAGTACTTC,CASSRPGGAYEQYF
TRBJ1-1,many,.,TRBV27,TGTGCCAGCAGTCGACTTAACACTGAAGCTTTCTTT,CASSRLNTEAFF
TRBJ2-5,many,.,TRBV20-1,TGCAGTGCTAGGGGGGTCAGGGGTGTAGAGACCCAGTACTTC,CSARGVRGVETQYF
TRBJ2-1,many,.,TRBV11-2,TGTGCCAGCAGCTTCAGTCCATACAATGAGCAGTTCTTC,CASSFSPYNEQFF
TRBJ2-5,.,TRBD2,TRBV7-8,TGTGCCAGCAGCTTAGCTGGGGTAGCGGGAGGGCCCCAAGAGACCCAGTACTTC,CASSLAGVAGGPQETQYF
TRBJ2-1,.,.,TRBV24-1,TGTGCCACCAGTGATCATACTTGGGATTACAATGAGCAGTTCTTC,CATSDHTWDYNEQFF
TRBJ2-2,many,.,TRBV7-9,TGTGCCAGCAGCTTAGATTCGGGGAACACCGGGGAGCTGTTTTTT,CASSLDSGNTGELFF
TRBJ2-6,.,.,TRBV19,TGTGCCAGTAGTTTTCAGGGGGGAACAGGGGCCAACGTCCTGACTTTC,CASSFQGGTGANVLTF
TRBJ2-5,many,TRBD1,TRBV6-1,TGTGCCAGCAGTGCTCACAGGGGGGAGACCCAGTACTTC,CASSAHRGETQYF
TRBJ1-1,.,TRBD1,TRBV12-3/TRBV12-4,TGTGCCAGCAGTTACCGGACAGGGGACGCTGAAGCTTTCTTT,CASSYRTGDAEAFF
TRBJ2-1,many,TRBD2,TRBV20-1,TGCAGTGCTAGGGGACTAGCGGGAGGGACGGGGAATGAGCAGTTCTTC,CSARGLAGGTGNEQFF
TRBJ2-5,many,TRBD1,TRBV27,TGTGCCAGCAACCACGGGACAGGGAATGAAGAGACCCAGTACTTC,CASNHGTGNEETQYF
TRBJ2-3,many,TRBD1,TRBV9,TGTGCCAGCAGCGGTAGCACAGGGGAAAGCACAGATACGCAGTATTTT,CASSGSTGESTDTQYF
TRBJ1-5,.,.,TRBV20-1,TGCAGTGCTGGCCCCGGGGGGGGCGATCAGCCCCAGCATTTT,CSAGPGGGDQPQHF
TRBJ2-7,.,.,TRBV30,TGTGCCTGGACCCAAGACCTACCCTCCTACGAGCAGTACTTC,CAWTQDLPSYEQYF
TRBJ2-7,many,TRBD1,TRBV7-9,TGTGCCAGCAGCGCCTTCACAGGGGTTCAGGACGAGCAGTACTTC,CASSAFTGVQDEQYF